These 9 T cell receptor beta chains were sequenced from one sample in a study of cytomegalovirus exposure and HLA in healthy donors. TCRdb's copy holds only in-frame clones and misses some; the assay was immunoSEQ multiplex PCR. The sample lists 280,000 or so clones, roughly 90% occurring once. Sequenced sample: PBMCs. The source of these receptors is a woman under 30 in good health and CMV-seronegative.

This clone has only one observation. The chain is built from TRBV27 and TRBJ2-6; TRBD1 agrees at 7 bases. The CDR3 is made up of 16 amino acids. In germline, CDR1 is MNHEY, CDR2 SMNVEV (reference sequence). J gave up 2 bases and V 6 bases, and 7 bases lay outside the gene matches. For the CDR3, the DNA is TGTGCCAGCAGCCCCCGACAGGGAACTGGGGCCAACGTCCTGACTTTC. This encodes CASSPRQGTGANVLTF.

The chain links TRBV2 to TRBJ1-1; no clear D gene. Germline V lookup: CDR1 SNHLY, CDR2 FYNNEI. The length of the CDR3 is 11 residues. Deletions cut 8 bases from V and 7 bases from J, with 11 bases between. The CDR3 spells CASVVGVEAFF. In DNA form, the CDR3 reads TGTGCCAGCGTGGTGGGAGTTGAAGCTTTCTTT.

The V gene is TRBV28, the J gene TRBJ1-5, with TRBD1 matching over 10 bases. The germline V gene encodes CDR1 MDHEN and CDR2 SYDVKM. CDR3 size: 16 residues. The junction had 8 bases not matched to a gene; V was cut back by 5 bases and J by 4 bases. The CDR3 nucleotides read TGTGCCAGCAGTCTGACCAGACAGGGGGCGAATCAGCCCCAGCATTTT. Protein sequence: CASSLTRQGANQPQHF.

This chain joins TRBV7-8 and TRBJ2-5; 7 bases agree with TRBD1. The CDR3 spans 16 residues. CDR1 SGHVS and CDR2 FQNEAQ come from the germline V gene. The junction had 11 bases not matched to a gene; V was cut back by 5 bases and J by 2 bases. CDR3 coding DNA: TGTGCCAGCAGCCGCATGACAGGGCCCTATCAAGAGACCCAGTACTTC. This codes for CASSRMTGPYQETQYF.

V is TRBV6-5 and J is TRBJ2-1, with D tentatively TRBD1 (6 bases). This CDR3 has 11 amino acids. V lost 6 bases and J 10 bases, leaving 10 bases between the germline ends. From germline, CDR1 is MNHEY and CDR2 SVGAGI. CDR3 protein: CASSQGQEQFF. DNA of the CDR3: TGTGCCAGCAGCCAAGGACAGGAGCAGTTCTTC.

The chain uses TRBV14 and TRBJ2-3, with 9 bases aligning to TRBD1. V shed 6 bases and J 8 bases; nucleotides not matched to a gene: 9. CDR1 and CDR2 from the germline V gene are SGHDN and FVKESK. The CDR3 is 14 amino acids. The CDR3 reads CASSHTGGIRTQYF. In DNA, the CDR3 is TGTGCCAGCAGTCATACAGGGGGCATTCGTACGCAGTATTTT.

This clone was counted only a few times. The gene calls are TRBV6-6 and TRBJ1-6; a weak D match, TRBD1 (5 bases). CDR3 length: 13 residues. Trimming removed 6 bases from V and 10 bases from J, with 13 bases in between. Germline values: CDR1 MNHNY, CDR2 SVGAGI (reference sequence). The CDR3 nucleotides read TGTGCCAGCAGACCAAGGGGTGGGTCACCCCTCCACTTT. Its protein product is CASRPRGGSPLHF.

This chain links TRBV19 with TRBJ2-7; tentatively, D is TRBD2 (6 bases). Germline CDR1 LNHDA, CDR2 SQIVND (reference sequence). V shed 4 bases and J shed 3 bases, with 19 bases lying between them. This CDR3 spans 16 amino acids. The CDR3 DNA follows: TGTGCCAGTAGTACGTCCGGGCGCACGGGGGTCTACGAGCAGTACTTC. Its translation is CASSTSGRTGVYEQYF.

CDR3 DNA: TGTGCCAGCAGTGAGACGGGGGGTTCCTACAATGAGCAGTTCTTC. Protein sequence: CASSETGGSYNEQFF. The chain uses TRBV6-4 and TRBJ2-1; 7 bases map to TRBD2. This CDR3 comprises 15 residues. The germline CDR1 and CDR2 sequences are MRHNA and SNTAGT. The V and J ends lost 3 bases and 1 base, in that order; junction bases with no gene match: 3.